This T cell receptor (beta chain) was identified during a study of T and B cells in COVID-19 patients. Study-wide results and limits: CD4+, regulatory T cell, CD8+ and sorted SARS-CoV-2-responsive or tetramer+ T cells were not yet sequenced.

CDR3 length equals 14 residues. V lost 5 bases and J lost 0, with 8 bases in between. Germline loops: CDR1 LNHDA, CDR2 SQIVND (reference sequence). TRB rearrangements were amplified by multiplex PCR with BIOMED2 TRB-A/B primers. TCRdb recomputed calls from the multiplex PCR reads with MiXCR, one row per CDR3 protein. The sample has under 20,000 distinct CDR3 sequences, 25% to 35% seen once. TRB was amplified from about 240-490 ng of blood genomic DNA. Relative to its sample, this clonotype is medium-sized. Its antigen is unidentified. The chain recombines TRBV19 with TRBJ2-1; D call uncertain. The sequenced sample consisted of blood. The TCR sequence derives from a human donor who had recovered from COVID-19. This CDR3 reads CASSLTDSYNEQFF. The CDR3 DNA reads as TGTGCCAGTAGTCTTACGGACTCCTACAATGAGCAGTTCTTC.